These 13 T cell receptor beta chains originate from one sample sequenced in a study of cytomegalovirus exposure and HLA in healthy donors. 13 Jbeta primers and 60 Vbeta primers were used for the PCR. Assay: immunoSEQ multiplex PCR; the TCRdb copy retains only in-frame clones and omits some. The table shows around 150,000 clones, with 87% occurring only once. Sequenced: PBMCs. The receptor set was obtained from a woman between 25 and 40 years old in good health and CMV-seronegative.

The chain joins TRBV5-5 to TRBJ2-6, with a weak D call TRBD1 (6 bases). The length of the CDR3 is 16 residues. V lost 4 bases and J lost 3, with 14 bases in between. Germline V lookup: CDR1 SGHKS, CDR2 YYEKEE (reference sequence). In nucleotides, the CDR3 is TGTGCCAGCAGCCCAACAGGGTTCTTTGGGGCCAACGTCCTGACTTTC. This encodes CASSPTGFFGANVLTF.

The chain joins TRBV7-3 to TRBJ2-1, with 7 bases lining up with TRBD2. Germline-derived CDR1 and CDR2 are SGHTA and FQGTGA. Trimming removed 4 bases from V and 8 bases from J; junction bases left unmatched: 5. The CDR3 loop spans 13 amino acids. The CDR3 protein is CASSSRGSDEQFF. Here the CDR3 DNA reads TGTGCCAGCAGCTCCCGCGGGAGCGATGAGCAGTTCTTC.

The V gene is TRBV28, the J gene TRBJ1-1; 8 bases match TRBD1. The CDR3 is made up of 15 amino acids. Germline V gene lookup returns CDR1 MDHEN and CDR2 SYDVKM. V trimming: 6 bases; J trimming: 1 base; junction bases outside the gene matches: 7. The CDR3: CASRRTGTGNTEAFF. CDR3 bases: TGTGCCAGCAGGCGAACCGGGACAGGGAACACTGAAGCTTTCTTT.

The chain employs TRBV5-1 and TRBJ2-2; D uncertain. In germline, CDR1 is SGHRS, CDR2 YFSETQ. This CDR3 has 16 amino acids. V lost 7 bases, J lost 0 bases, and 16 bases lay in between. This CDR3 reads CASRPLSAPNTGELFF. The CDR3 DNA follows: TGCGCCAGCCGCCCCCTCAGCGCACCGAACACCGGGGAGCTGTTTTTT. The whole variable domain, remainder taken from reference TRBV5-1 and TRBJ2-2, is KAGVTQTPRYLIKTRGQQVTLSCSPISGHRSVSWYQQTPGQGLQFLFEYFSETQRNKGNFPGRFSGRQFSNSRSEMNVSTLELGDSALYLCASRPLSAPNTGELFFGEGSRLTVL.

The CDR3 protein is CASSQEGGVGNEQYF. The CDR3, as DNA: TGCGCCAGCAGCCAAGAAGGGGGTGTTGGGAACGAGCAGTACTTC. This chain links TRBV4-3 with TRBJ2-7; a weak D match, TRBD1 (6 bases). Germline CDR1 LGHNA, CDR2 YSLEER. The CDR3 covers 15 residues. Trimming stripped 0 bases from V and 5 bases from J, with 14 bases between.

This rearrangement joins TRBV10-3 to TRBJ2-1; 11 bases map to TRBD2. Germline assignment: CDR1 ENHRY and CDR2 SYGVKD. The V segment lost 4 bases and the J segment 7 bases; nucleotides outside the gene matches: 9. The CDR3 runs to 16 residues. The CDR3, as DNA: TGTGCCATCAGTGTGAGAACTAGCGGGAGAGGTAATGAGCAGTTCTTC. It codes for CAISVRTSGRGNEQFF.

The chain couples TRBV6-4 to TRBJ2-1, with 10 nucleotides matching TRBD2. Germline CDR1 and CDR2: MRHNA and SNTAGT. V lost 6 bases, J lost 6 bases, and 14 bases stayed unmatched. This CDR3 comprises 17 residues. The CDR3 is CASRTPGTSARSNEQFF. In DNA, the CDR3 is TGTGCCAGCAGGACCCCTGGGACTAGCGCGAGGAGCAATGAGCAGTTCTTC.

The genes are TRBV28 and TRBJ1-5, with 8 bases matching TRBD1. Germline CDR1 reads MDHEN; CDR2 reads SYDVKM. CDR3 length: 15 residues. Trimming cost V 6 bases and J 3 bases; bases outside gene matches: 7. The CDR3 here is CASSLDRVDNQPQHF. The CDR3 DNA reads TGTGCCAGCAGCTTGGACAGGGTTGACAATCAGCCCCAGCATTTT.

The genes are TRBV7-2 and TRBJ2-1; 15 bases agree with TRBD2. V dropped 3 bases and J dropped 4; count of bases not matched to a gene: 4. Germline V gene sequence: CDR1 SGHTA, CDR2 FQGNSA. The CDR3 runs to 17 residues. The CDR3 sequence: CASSLGLAGGRYNEQFF. The CDR3 coding sequence is TGTGCCAGCAGCTTGGGACTAGCGGGGGGTCGTTACAATGAGCAGTTCTTC. Complete variable domain (other parts from reference TRBV7-2 and TRBJ2-1): GAGVSQSPSNKVTEKGKDVELRCDPISGHTALYWYRQSLGQGLEFLIYFQGNSAPDKSGLPSDRFSAERTGGSVSTLTIQRTQQEDSAVYLCASSLGLAGGRYNEQFFGPGTRLTVL.

The chain links TRBV10-3 to TRBJ1-5; D gene uncertain. V lost 0 bases and J lost 7, with 7 bases in between. The CDR3 is 13 amino acids. Germline CDR1 and CDR2: ENHRY and SYGVKD. DNA of the CDR3: TGTGCCATCAGTGAGTCTCGTCGGCAGCCCCAGCATTTT. The encoded protein is CAISESRRQPQHF.

The chain has TRBV28 and TRBJ1-1, with D possibly matching TRBD1 (5 bases). The CDR3 has 14 residues. CDR1 and CDR2 (germline): MDHEN, SYDVKM. Trimming cost V 4 bases and J 6 bases, with 15 bases left between them. CDR3 sequence (DNA): TGTGCCAGCAGTTCATTGGGGCAGGTTCCTGAAGCTTTCTTT. This translates into CASSSLGQVPEAFF.

The chain employs TRBV27 and TRBJ1-4, with D tentatively TRBD1 (6 bases). CDR1 and CDR2 from the germline V gene are MNHEY and SMNVEV (reference sequence). CDR3 length: 15 residues. V was clipped by 5 bases and J by 7 bases, with 17 bases between them. CDR3 bases: TGTGCCAGCAGTATCGGGCCACAGGGTTTTGAAAAACTGTTTTTT. It yields the protein CASSIGPQGFEKLFF.

J is TRBJ1-2 and V is TRBV7-2; 8 positions match TRBD1. The CDR3 is 15 residues long. V gave up 1 base and J gave up 8 bases; unmatched junction bases: 9. Germline CDR1 and CDR2: SGHTA and FQGNSA. The DNA for the CDR3 is TGTGCCAGCAGCTTAGAACGGGCAGGGGGCGGGGGCTACACCTTC. Translated, it gives CASSLERAGGGGYTF.